This passage covers 17 T cell receptor beta chains from one sample sequenced in a study of tumor-infiltrating lymphocytes in primary liver carcinoma. It was from about 19-30 mg of unsorted bulk tissue that RNA and DNA were co-extracted. Priming with a constant-region primer yielded TCR beta cDNA from roughly 490 ng total RNA. Three nested multiplex PCR rounds, a slightly modified ARM-PCR, produced the libraries for TCR beta. The opening two PCR rounds, around 9 cycles each, paired TRBV1-TRBV30 forward primers with a C-beta reverse primer. In TCRdb, the multiplex PCR reads were re-called with MiXCR into one record per CDR3 protein. The sample has 40,000 to 55,000 distinct CDR3 sequences; around 77% are singletons. The source material was liver tumor tissue from sampling region 5. Subset described: tumor region T5, tumor centre. Every receptor here comes from a man in his forties with primary liver carcinoma and hepatitis B virus infection.

The genes are TRBV20-1 and TRBJ2-1; D ambiguous. The V gene's germline CDR1 is DFQATT and CDR2 SNEGSKA (reference sequence). This CDR3 comprises 11 residues. V lost 1 base and J lost 11, with 9 bases in between. CDR3 region: CSARGGSQQFF. The CDR3 region has the DNA TGCAGTGCTAGAGGTGGCTCACAGCAGTTCTTC.

Worth noting for this clonotype: Likely a read error: the CDR3 ends without its conserved phenylalanine or tryptophan. CDR3 nucleotide sequence: TGCGCCAGCAGCCAAGATTACATGGTGAACACTGAAGCTTTCTTA. It encodes CASSQDYMVNTEAFL. The rearrangement links TRBV4-1 to TRBJ1-1; D uncertain. This CDR3 has 15 amino acids. V shed 0 bases and J shed 0 bases, with 8 bases lying between them. Per the germline V gene, CDR1 is MGHRA and CDR2 is YSYEKL.

This clonotype was counted ten times or more. This sequence joins TRBV30 and TRBJ1-5, with D unclear. With 0 bases removed from V and 4 bases from J, the gap between germline ends came to 7 bases. Germline V gives CDR1 GTSNPN, CDR2 SVGIG (reference sequence). The CDR3 has 13 residues. The CDR3 region is CAWSVAGNQPQHF. CDR3 in DNA: TGTGCCTGGAGTGTTGCCGGAAATCAGCCCCAGCATTTT.

This chain uses TRBV12-3 or TRBV12-4 with TRBJ1-5; 8 positions match TRBD1. This CDR3 comprises 16 residues. The ends lost 5 bases at V and 2 bases at J; junction bases unmatched: 8. The CDR3 region has the DNA TGTGCCAGCAGTACAGCACCGGGACAGGGCAATCAGCCCCAGCATTTT. Amino acids: CASSTAPGQGNQPQHF.

The chain couples TRBV29-1 to TRBJ2-1; TRBD1 is a possible D gene (7 bases). Germline V gene sequence: CDR1 SQVTM, CDR2 ANQGSEA. Trimming stripped 5 bases from V and 6 bases from J, with 14 bases between. This CDR3 has 13 residues. This CDR3 is CSVYPGGGNEQFF. The DNA of the CDR3 is TGCAGCGTTTATCCAGGGGGAGGCAATGAGCAGTTCTTC.

On this clonotype itself: A read error may account for a junction end that differs from germline. The gene calls are TRBV12-3 or TRBV12-4 and TRBJ1-1, with TRBD1 as a possible D gene (6 bases). The CDR3 totals 14 residues. The CDR3 nucleotides read TGTGCCAGTTGTCCGGCAGACAGGAACACCGAAGCTTTCTTT. Translating gives CASCPADRNTEAFF.

Details on this clonotype: The junction and the germline gene differ at one end; a read error may be behind it. The gene calls are TRBV12-3 or TRBV12-4 and TRBJ2-1, with TRBD2 identical over 12 bases. The CDR3 runs to 14 residues. The CDR3 here is CDSLSSGRAGEKFF. In DNA form, the CDR3 reads TGTGACAGCCTCTCTAGCGGGAGGGCGGGGGAGAAGTTCTTC.

For this clonotype: Given a much more abundant clone one base away, this may be a read error. The chain combines TRBV5-1 with TRBJ1-2; D unclear. The germline CDR1 and CDR2 sequences are SGHRS and YFSETQ. The CDR3 is 15 amino acids. CDR3 DNA sequence: TGCGCCAGCAGCTTGGAAACAACAACTAACTATGGCTACGCCTTC. This gives the protein CASSLETTTNYGYAF.

On this clonotype itself: At one end, the junction sequence differs from germline, possibly due to a read error. CDR3 loop: CAWSLQAAGSYKQYF. Here the CDR3 DNA reads TGTGCCTGGAGCCTACAGGCAGCGGGAAGCTACAAGCAGTACTTC. The chain carries TRBV30 and TRBJ2-7; 7 bases are shared with TRBD2. The CDR3 extends over 15 amino acids. The V gene's germline CDR1 is GTSNPN and CDR2 SVGIG (reference sequence). Full variable domain (outside the CDR3, taken from reference TRBV30 and TRBJ2-7): SQTIHQWPATLVQPVGSPLSLECTVEGTSNPNLYWYRQAAGRGLQLLFYSVGIGQISSEVPQNLSASRPQDRQFILSSKKLLLSDSGFYLCAWSLQAAGSYKQYFGPGTRLTVT.

This CDR3 is CRIAPTWLHEQYF. Written as DNA, the CDR3 is TGCAGAATTGCCCCGACATGGCTCCACGAGCAGTACTTC. This sequence joins TRBV29-1 and TRBJ2-7, with D uncertain. Germline V gene lookup returns CDR1 SQVTM and CDR2 ANQGSEA. The CDR3 consists of 13 residues.

The rearrangement links TRBV6-2 or TRBV6-3 to TRBJ2-1, with D possibly matching TRBD2 (5 bases). The V gene's germline CDR1 is MNHEY and CDR2 SVGEGT. This CDR3 has 16 residues. Trimming took 5 bases from V and 0 from J, leaving 14 bases between them. The CDR3 reads CASSPPRRGSYNEQFF. In DNA form, the CDR3 reads TGTGCCAGCAGTCCGCCGAGACGGGGCTCCTACAATGAGCAGTTCTTC.

The chain links TRBV12-3 or TRBV12-4 to TRBJ2-5; D may correspond to TRBD1 or TRBD2 (5 bases each). The V gene lost 10 bases and the J gene lost 8 bases, with 20 bases spanning the gap. The CDR3 loop spans 13 amino acids. CDR3: CANSMTGTDTQYF. The CDR3 nucleotides read TGTGCCAACAGCATGACGGGGACGGATACCCAGTACTTC.

Regarding this clonotype: Relative to the germline gene, one junction end is altered; a read error may explain this. V and J are TRBV28 and TRBJ1-2, with D possibly matching TRBD1 (6 bases). Germline V gene sequence: CDR1 MDHEN, CDR2 SYDVKM. The CDR3 has 14 residues. CDR3 amino acids: CAGTPNRAGYGYTF. The CDR3 DNA follows: TGTGCCGGCACCCCGAACAGGGCTGGCTATGGCTACACCTTT.

This chain connects TRBV4-2 to TRBJ2-3, with TRBD1 as a possible D gene (6 bases). CDR1 and CDR2 (germline): LGHNA, YNFKEQ. V gave up 4 bases and J gave up 8 bases, with 22 bases separating them. The CDR3 has 16 residues. The CDR3 spells CASSPQEPGEGGTQYF. The CDR3, as DNA: TGTGCCAGCAGCCCTCAAGAGCCAGGGGAAGGGGGTACGCAGTATTTT.

Concerning this clonotype: One end of the junction is discordant with germline, which a read error may explain. The chain has TRBV6-1 and TRBJ2-3; D is undetermined. The CDR3 length is 12 residues. Looked up from germline, CDR1 is MNHNS and CDR2 is SASEGT. DNA of the CDR3: TGTGTCAGCAAGCTCAGCACAGATACGCAATATTTT. Protein sequence: CVSKLSTDTQYF.

The count of this clonotype is one. This chain connects TRBV6-2 or TRBV6-3 to TRBJ2-7; D tentatively fits TRBD1 or TRBD2 (6 bases each). This CDR3 comprises 14 residues. V dropped 6 bases and J dropped 6 bases, with 18 bases sitting between them. Germline-derived CDR1 and CDR2 are MNHEY and SVGEGT. For the CDR3, the DNA is TGTGCCAGCAGGAGTAGGGGGAGGATGTTCGAGCAGTACTTC. Protein product: CASRSRGRMFEQYF.

Comment on this clonotype: No conserved phenylalanine or tryptophan ends this CDR3, so it is likely a read error. This rearrangement joins TRBV5-1 to TRBJ2-7; D not resolved. The CDR3 extends over 13 amino acids. Germline V lookup: CDR1 SGHRS, CDR2 YFSETQ. V was cut by 3 bases and J by 9 bases, with 16 bases left in between. The CDR3 reads CASSWRSYDGQYS. The CDR3 DNA reads as TGCGCCAGCAGCTGGCGGAGCTACGACGGGCAGTACTCC.